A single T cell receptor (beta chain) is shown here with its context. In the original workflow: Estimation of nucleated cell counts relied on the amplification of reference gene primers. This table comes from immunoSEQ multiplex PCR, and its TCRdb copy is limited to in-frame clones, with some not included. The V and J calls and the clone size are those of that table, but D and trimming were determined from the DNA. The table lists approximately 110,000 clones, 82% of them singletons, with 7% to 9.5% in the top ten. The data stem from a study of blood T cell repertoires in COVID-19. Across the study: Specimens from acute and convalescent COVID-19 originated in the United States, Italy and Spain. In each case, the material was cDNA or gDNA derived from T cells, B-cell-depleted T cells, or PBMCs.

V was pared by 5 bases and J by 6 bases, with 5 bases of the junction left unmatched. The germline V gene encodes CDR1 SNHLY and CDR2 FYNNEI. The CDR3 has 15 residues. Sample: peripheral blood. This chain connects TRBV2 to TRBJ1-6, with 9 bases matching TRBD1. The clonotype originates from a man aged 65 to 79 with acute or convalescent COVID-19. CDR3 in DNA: TGTGCCAGCAGTCAAGGGGGACAGGGTAATTCACCCCTCCACTTT. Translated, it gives CASSQGGQGNSPLHF.